The clone carrying this T cell receptor beta chain showed up just a few times. These data originate in a study of T-cell reconstitution after alpha-beta-depleted transplantation in children. This CDR3 is 16 amino acids long. CDR1 and CDR2 (germline): MNHNS, SASEGT. The V gene lost 1 base and the J gene lost 0 bases, with 10 bases spanning the gap. It was with unique molecular identifiers that the TCRbeta library was prepared. TCRdb itself ran the PCR reads through MiXCR, one entry per CDR3 protein. The sample comprises 500,000 to 600,000 distinct CDR3 sequences, approximately 30% of which are singletons, and 2% to 3% rests with the top ten.

The V call is TRBV6-1, the J call TRBJ1-3; perhaps TRBD1 as D (5 bases). The TCR sequence derives from a human donor who donated a stem cell graft to a child with aplastic anemia. Specimen: PBMCs from the stem cell graft donor, collected from the stem cell graft. The CDR3 DNA is TGTGCCAGCAGTGAAGGGGGGGGTTACTCTGGAAACACCATATATTTT. Translated: CASSEGGGYSGNTIYF.